Following are 28 T cell receptor beta chains from one sample sequenced in a study of immune characteristics of hereditary and idiopathic chronic pancreatitis. Total pancreatectomy with islet autotransplantation was the source of the chronic pancreatitis pancreas tissue. Measured with immunoSEQ multiplex PCR; TCRdb has only the in-frame clones, and not every one. The sample contains over 14,000 clones, about 70% of which appear only once. The sample taken for sequencing was pancreas tissue with hereditary chronic pancreatitis. Receptor source: a human donor with chronic pancreatitis.

V gene TRBV28 combines with J gene TRBJ1-5; D gene unclear. The CDR3 is 14 amino acids. Trimming stripped 7 bases from V and 2 bases from J, with 12 bases between. In germline, CDR1 is MDHEN, CDR2 SYDVKM. The CDR3 DNA reads as TGTGCCAGCAAACAGCGAGGAGGCAATCAGCCCCAGCATTTT. As protein: CASKQRGGNQPQHF.

This clone was counted once. The chain joins TRBV29-1 to TRBJ2-7; TRBD2 agrees at 10 bases. The CDR3 totals 14 residues. With 6 bases clipped from V and 4 bases from J, the junction kept 9 bases outside the gene matches. From germline, CDR1 is SQVTM and CDR2 ANQGSEA. CDR3 nucleotides: TGCAGCGTCTCGTCTAGCGGGAGAAAATACGAGCAGTACTTC. As protein: CSVSSSGRKYEQYF.

This clone was observed a handful of times. V and J are TRBV6-5 and TRBJ2-6, with TRBD2 identical over 7 bases. V gave up 2 bases and J gave up 2 bases; unmatched junction bases: 3. The CDR3 length is 16 residues. Germline CDR1 reads MNHEY; CDR2 reads SVGAGI. The CDR3 loop is CASSYRSGAGANVLTF. CDR3 in DNA: TGTGCCAGCAGTTACCGGAGCGGGGCTGGGGCCAACGTCCTGACTTTC.

This sequence joins TRBV5-1 and TRBJ2-3; D is undetermined. The CDR3 consists of 16 residues. CDR1 is SGHRS, CDR2 YFSETQ, per germline. Trimming pared 4 bases from V and 2 bases from J, leaving 17 bases between. The CDR3 nucleotides are TGCGCCAGCAGCCCATCCCCCGGCGGCCTCACAGATACGCAGTATTTT. Translation: CASSPSPGGLTDTQYF. Filled out from reference TRBV5-1 and TRBJ2-3, the complete variable domain reads KAGVTQTPRYLIKTRGQQVTLSCSPISGHRSVSWYQQTPGQGLQFLFEYFSETQRNKGNFPGRFSGRQFSNSRSEMNVSTLELGDSALYLCASSPSPGGLTDTQYFGPGTRLTVL.

The chain links TRBV18 to TRBJ2-1, with unresolved D. Germline values: CDR1 KGHSH, CDR2 LQKENI. Trimming took off 2 bases at V and 5 bases at J, with 7 bases between the two ends. The length of the CDR3 is 13 residues. CDR3 protein: CASSPDSHNEQFF. In nucleotides, the CDR3 is TGTGCCAGCTCACCAGACTCTCACAATGAGCAGTTCTTC.

This chain links TRBV27 with TRBJ2-1; TRBD2 aligns across 8 bases. Germline values: CDR1 MNHEY, CDR2 SMNVEV (reference sequence). The CDR3 sequence is 14 residues long. Trimming at V came to 7 bases and at J to 6 bases, leaving 8 bases not matched to a gene. CDR3 region: CASTRAGGGNEQFF. For the CDR3, the DNA is TGTGCCAGCACTAGGGCGGGAGGTGGCAATGAGCAGTTCTTC.

The chain has TRBV2 and TRBJ1-4; D gene ambiguous. From germline, CDR1 is SNHLY and CDR2 FYNNEI. With 5 bases removed from V and 5 bases from J, the gap between germline ends came to 9 bases. The CDR3 spans 13 residues. In DNA, the CDR3 is TGTGCCAGCAGTCGGAGGGCAAATGAAAAACTGTTTTTT. Translated, it gives CASSRRANEKLFF. Combining the CDR3 with reference TRBV2 and TRBJ1-4 gives the whole variable domain EPEVTQTPSHQVTQMGQEVILRCVPISNHLYFYWYRQILGQKVEFLVSFYNNEISEKSEIFDDQFSVERPDGSNFTLKIRSTKLEDSAMYFCASSRRANEKLFFGSGTQLSVL.

This chain uses TRBV11-1 with TRBJ2-5, with TRBD1 identical over 9 bases. Germline lookup yields CDR1 SGHAT and CDR2 FQDESV (reference sequence). The CDR3 runs to 15 residues. J gave up 3 bases and V 6 bases, and 8 bases lay outside the gene matches. Here the CDR3 reads CASSPGQGRKETQYF. CDR3 coding DNA: TGTGCCAGCAGTCCCGGACAGGGGAGAAAAGAGACCCAGTACTTC.

V is TRBV18 and J is TRBJ2-3; TRBD1 aligns across 8 bases. The V and J ends lost 1 base and 6 bases, in that order; junction bases with no gene match: 12. The CDR3 is 17 amino acids. Germline V lookup: CDR1 KGHSH, CDR2 LQKENI. The chain's CDR3 is CASSPHDRGFVLDTQYF. In DNA form, the CDR3 reads TGTGCCAGCTCACCACACGACAGGGGCTTCGTGCTGGATACGCAGTATTTT.

This clone has only a few counts. Other DNA sequences of this sample code for an identical CDR3. The chain uses TRBV6-5 and TRBJ1-5; 7 bases map to TRBD1. Germline values: CDR1 MNHEY, CDR2 SVGAGI. With 7 bases clipped from V and 7 bases from J, the junction kept 7 bases outside the gene matches. This CDR3 is 13 amino acids long. CDR3 DNA: TGTGCCAGCAAGGGGGCGGGGGGCCAGCCCCAGCATTTT. It translates to CASKGAGGQPQHF.

The chain is built from TRBV12-2 and TRBJ1-5. TRBV12-2 is shown as a pseudogene. This CDR3 contains 16 residues. In nucleotides, the CDR3 is TGTGCAAGTCGCTTAGCGCGCCAGTATAGCAATCAGCCCCAGCATTTT. Protein product: CASRLARQYSNQPQHF.

This clone has a handful of counts. The rearrangement joins TRBV5-4 to TRBJ1-2, with 7 nucleotides matching TRBD1. Germline V lookup: CDR1 SGHNT, CDR2 YYREEE (reference sequence). The CDR3 is made up of 13 amino acids. J was trimmed by 7 bases and V by 4 bases; bases with no gene match: 7. The CDR3 protein is CASSPDRVSGYTF. As DNA, the CDR3 is TGTGCCAGCAGCCCTGACAGGGTCTCTGGCTACACCTTC.

The chain couples TRBV6-1 to TRBJ2-7; D perhaps matches TRBD2 (6 bases). Germline lookup yields CDR1 MNHNS and CDR2 SASEGT. The CDR3 has 17 amino acids. V shed 2 bases and J shed 1 base, with 18 bases lying between them. In nucleotides, the CDR3 is TGTGCCAGCAGTGAAATACTGACTAGTTCTGCGTCCTACGAGCAGTACTTC. This translates into CASSEILTSSASYEQYF.

Only a few counts were recorded for this clone. The chain has TRBV24-1 and TRBJ1-1; D uncertain. Germline V gene sequence: CDR1 KGHDR, CDR2 SFDVKD. The CDR3 consists of 12 residues. V was shortened by 8 bases and J by 3 bases, with 9 bases between the two germline ends. Here the CDR3 DNA reads TGTGCCACCAAGGGCAGTCACACTGAAGCTTTCTTT. Protein: CATKGSHTEAFF.

The table lists this clone with a few counts. J is TRBJ1-5 and V is TRBV6-6, with TRBD1 identical over 12 bases. V lost 6 bases, J lost 3 bases, and 6 bases stayed unmatched. CDR3 length: 16 residues. Germline V gives CDR1 MNHNY, CDR2 SVGAGI (reference sequence). CDR3 region: CASRVGTGGFNQPQHF. CDR3 DNA: TGTGCCAGCAGAGTCGGGACAGGGGGCTTCAATCAGCCCCAGCATTTT.

This clone is large in the sample. V gene TRBV5-4 combines with J gene TRBJ2-3, with 7 nucleotides matching TRBD2. CDR3 length equals 15 residues. The germline CDR1 and CDR2 sequences are SGHNT and YYREEE (reference sequence). With 3 bases clipped from V and 0 bases from J, the junction kept 4 bases outside the gene matches. The CDR3 nucleotides read TGTGCCAGCAGCTCCGGGACTATCAGCACAGATACGCAGTATTTT. The encoded protein is CASSSGTISTDTQYF. The full variable domain, its missing parts supplied by reference TRBV5-4 and TRBJ2-3, is ETGVTQSPTHLIKTRGQQVTLRCSSQSGHNTVSWYQQALGQGPQFIFQYYREEENGRGNFPPRFSGLQFPNYSSELNVNALELDDSALYLCASSSGTISTDTQYFGPGTRLTVL.

This clone appeared a few times. This chain joins TRBV5-6 and TRBJ1-4; TRBD1 aligns across 8 bases. V lost 2 bases, J lost 5 bases, and 5 bases stayed unmatched. CDR3 size: 15 residues. From germline, CDR1 is SGHDT and CDR2 YYEEEE. In nucleotides, the CDR3 is TGTGCCAGCAGCTTAAGGACAGGGTTAAATGAAAAACTGTTTTTT. Its protein product is CASSLRTGLNEKLFF.

V is TRBV14 and J is TRBJ2-5; 12 nucleotides line up with TRBD2. V lost 0 bases and J lost 4; bases outside the gene matches: 3. This CDR3 comprises 16 residues. The V gene's germline CDR1 is SGHDN and CDR2 FVKESK. The CDR3 spells CASSQELAGGGETQYF. In DNA form, the CDR3 reads TGTGCCAGCAGCCAAGAACTAGCGGGAGGAGGAGAGACCCAGTACTTC.

This clone was picked up a small number of times. The chain recombines TRBV6-6 with TRBJ2-7; TRBD2 aligns across 7 bases. J gave up 4 bases and V 8 bases, and 8 bases lay outside the gene matches. The germline CDR1 and CDR2 sequences are MNHNY and SVGAGI (reference sequence). This CDR3 comprises 13 residues. The CDR3 sequence: CASAGVVGYEQYF. The CDR3 DNA reads as TGTGCCAGCGCGGGGGTGGTGGGGTACGAGCAGTACTTC.

CDR3 in amino acids: CSASSAIMNTEAFF. CDR3 nucleotide sequence: TGCAGTGCTAGTTCGGCCATCATGAACACTGAAGCTTTCTTT. V gene TRBV20-1 combines with J gene TRBJ1-1; no clear D gene. CDR3 size: 14 residues. Germline V gene lookup returns CDR1 DFQATT and CDR2 SNEGSKA (reference sequence). Trimming took off 3 bases at V and 0 bases at J, with 11 bases between the two ends.

CDR3 nucleotides: TGTGCCAGCAGCTACCCCGGGACAGGCGGTGAAAAACTGTTTTTT. Its translation is CASSYPGTGGEKLFF. This rearrangement joins TRBV5-5 to TRBJ1-4; 8 nucleotides agree with TRBD1. CDR3 length equals 15 residues. The germline V gene has CDR1 SGHKS and CDR2 YYEKEE (reference sequence). With V trimmed by 3 bases and J by 7 bases, 8 bases remained unmatched.

The V and J genes are TRBV6-5 and TRBJ1-2, with D possibly matching TRBD1 (5 bases). The CDR3 runs to 12 residues. Germline V CDR1 and CDR2: MNHEY, SVGAGI. V lost 5 bases to trimming and J lost 7 bases, with 11 bases between them. The CDR3: CASSHSRVGYTF. CDR3 in DNA: TGTGCCAGCAGTCATAGCAGGGTTGGCTACACCTTC.

Sample share makes this clone medium-sized (0.01 to 0.1%). The chain couples TRBV28 to TRBJ2-1; 8 nucleotides align to TRBD1. The V gene end was trimmed by 6 bases and the J gene end by 3 bases; junction bases not matched to a gene: 7. This CDR3 is 15 amino acids long. Per germline, CDR1 MDHEN and CDR2 SYDVKM. The chain's CDR3 is CASRIQGAGYNEQFF. In nucleotides, the CDR3 is TGTGCCAGCAGAATCCAGGGGGCGGGCTACAATGAGCAGTTCTTC.

The gene calls are TRBV20-1 and TRBJ2-5, with 8 bases lining up with TRBD2. CDR1 and CDR2 from the germline V gene are DFQATT and SNEGSKA (reference sequence). The V gene end was trimmed by 3 bases and the J gene end by 5 bases; junction bases not matched to a gene: 17. CDR3 size: 17 residues. The CDR3 sequence: CSASWAGGGFMRETQYF. CDR3 DNA: TGCAGTGCTAGTTGGGCGGGGGGAGGTTTTATGAGGGAGACCCAGTACTTC.

The genes are TRBV6-2 or TRBV6-3 and TRBJ2-1, with 9 bases lining up with TRBD1. Germline CDR1 is MNHEY and CDR2 is SVGEGT. The CDR3 is 16 residues long. J was trimmed by 8 bases and V by 1 base; bases with no gene match: 9. The CDR3 region has the DNA TGTGCCAGCAGTTACTACCTTTCGACAGGGGGGTATGAGCAGTTCTTC. Translating gives CASSYYLSTGGYEQFF.

J is TRBJ2-7 and V is TRBV19; D might be TRBD1 or TRBD2, each matching 5 bases. Germline CDR1 reads LNHDA; CDR2 reads SQIVND (reference sequence). V lost 5 bases, J lost 4 bases, and 15 bases lay in between. This CDR3 has 14 amino acids. The CDR3 bases are TGTGCCAGTAGTCCCCCCTGGGGGAAGTACGAGCAGTACTTC. It specifies CASSPPWGKYEQYF.

This clone is medium-sized within its sample. This chain links TRBV19 with TRBJ1-6; D call uncertain. V shed 5 bases and J shed 7 bases, with 12 bases lying between them. Germline V gene lookup returns CDR1 LNHDA and CDR2 SQIVND (reference sequence). The CDR3 extends over 14 amino acids. In DNA, the CDR3 is TGTGCCAGTAGTGCCGCTGTTCTAAATTCACCCCTCCACTTT. Translation gives CASSAAVLNSPLHF.

This chain joins TRBV19 and TRBJ1-5, with 10 bases lining up with TRBD1. Trimming at V came to 7 bases and at J to 10 bases, leaving 10 bases not matched to a gene. This CDR3 region has 14 residues. Germline-derived CDR1 and CDR2 are LNHDA and SQIVND (reference sequence). CDR3 loop: CASKVRDRGIPQHF. In nucleotides, the CDR3 is TGTGCCAGTAAGGTCCGGGACAGGGGAATTCCCCAGCATTTT.